The 8 T cell receptor beta chains below all came from one sample that was sequenced in a study of blood T cells in healthy people across ages. The use of a sample-barcoded 5' primer and a J-beta primer mix characterized a second PCR of about 6 to 11 cycles. Using its own MiXCR run on the 5' RACE reads, TCRdb lists one record per CDR3 protein. The repertoire holds about 1.8 million distinct CDR3 sequences, with less than 50% as singletons. Specimen: blood. These receptors all stem from a middle-aged woman in good health.

The sample holds a few counts of this clonotype. The J gene is TRBJ2-1, the V gene TRBV5-1, with D possibly being TRBD1 (6 bases). CDR1 is SGHRS and CDR2 is YFSETQ in the germline V gene. The CDR3 extends over 13 amino acids. The V gene lost 3 bases and the J gene lost 7 bases, with 11 bases spanning the gap. CDR3 protein: CASSWQGWNEQFF. The CDR3 region has the DNA TGCGCCAGCAGCTGGCAGGGGTGGAATGAGCAGTTCTTC. Complete variable domain (other parts from reference TRBV5-1 and TRBJ2-1): KAGVTQTPRYLIKTRGQQVTLSCSPISGHRSVSWYQQTPGQGLQFLFEYFSETQRNKGNFPGRFSGRQFSNSRSEMNVSTLELGDSALYLCASSWQGWNEQFFGPGTRLTVL.

In this sample, this clonotype turned up a few times. The CDR3 bases are TGCAGCGTTGAAGAGGGGGACTCCTACAATGAGCAGTTCTTC. Translating gives CSVEEGDSYNEQFF. V usage is TRBV29-1 and J usage is TRBJ2-1, with D perhaps TRBD1 or TRBD2 (5 bases each). The germline CDR1 and CDR2 sequences are SQVTM and ANQGSEA. The CDR3 runs to 14 residues. V was trimmed by 0 bases and J by 0 bases, leaving 6 bases between them.

This clonotype was seen only a few times. Here the CDR3 DNA reads TGCAGTGCTGGGAGGGGCGGGGGTGTTACAGATACGCAGTATTTT. Its translation: CSAGRGGGVTDTQYF. The V and J genes are TRBV20-1 and TRBJ2-3; 7 nucleotides align to TRBD2. Losses at the gene ends were 5 bases for V and 3 bases for J; bases not matched to a gene: 11. This CDR3 region has 15 residues. Germline V gene sequence: CDR1 DFQATT, CDR2 SNEGSKA (reference sequence).

This clonotype came up a few times. The chain recombines TRBV20-1 with TRBJ2-5, with 7 bases identical to TRBD2. Unmatched junction bases numbered 7, after V lost 4 bases and J lost 5 bases. CDR1 is DFQATT, CDR2 SNEGSKA, per germline (reference sequence). The CDR3 has 13 residues. DNA of the CDR3: TGCAGTGCTAACACGGCGGGGGTTGAGACCCAGTACTTC. Translated: CSANTAGVETQYF.

The chain joins TRBV7-2 to TRBJ2-7, with 13 bases that match TRBD2. The ends lost 6 bases at V and 5 bases at J; junction bases unmatched: 10. The germline V gene encodes CDR1 SGHTA and CDR2 FQGNSA. The CDR3 loop spans 16 amino acids. The CDR3 DNA is TGTGCCAGCAGACTTAGACTAGCGGGGGGCGGCAACGAGCAGTACTTC. Amino acids: CASRLRLAGGGNEQYF.

The chain recombines TRBV7-2 with TRBJ2-7, with no clear D. Trimming took off 2 bases at V and 4 bases at J, with 15 bases between the two ends. The CDR3 covers 15 residues. CDR1 and CDR2 (germline): SGHTA, FQGNSA. The CDR3 sequence: CASSLSTSLAYEQYF. CDR3 nucleotides: TGTGCCAGCAGCTTATCTACGAGTCTGGCGTACGAGCAGTACTTC.

The count of this clonotype is one. The junction and the germline gene differ at one end; a read error may be behind it. The rearrangement uses TRBV7-3 and TRBJ2-1; 10 positions agree with TRBD2. The germline V gene has CDR1 SGHTA and CDR2 FQGTGA. This CDR3 region has 16 residues. CDR3 sequence reads: CTSSIQAGGLDNEQFF. DNA for the CDR3: TGTACCAGCAGCATCCAAGCGGGGGGGCTCGACAATGAGCAGTTCTTC.

J is TRBJ2-7 and V is TRBV25-1, with a tentative D call TRBD1 (5 bases). The CDR3 sequence is 13 residues long. CDR1 is MGHDK, CDR2 SYGVNS, per germline. Trimming left V 8 bases short and J 1 base short, with 12 bases between. CDR3 amino acids: CASVHQGSYEQYF. CDR3 coding DNA: TGTGCCAGCGTTCACCAGGGTTCCTACGAGCAGTACTTC.